The 16 T cell receptor beta chains below all came from one sample that was sequenced in a study of T-cell memory formation after mild COVID-19. TCRdb passed the 5' RACE reads through MiXCR, listing each CDR3 protein once. Here the sample spans roughly 300,000 distinct CDR3 sequences, around 8% being singletons. Sequencing was done on a sample of PBMCs or a T cell subset sorted from them (not recorded which). Receptors were obtained from a man younger than 35 who had mild COVID-19 (a few samples of this study predate the infection). Cell type and time point are not known.

In the case of this clonotype: One junction end disagrees with the germline gene, perhaps due to a read error. This sequence joins TRBV6-2 or TRBV6-3 and TRBJ2-5; possible D gene TRBD2, 5 bases. This CDR3 contains 13 residues. Per germline, CDR1 MNHEY and CDR2 SVGEGT. Here the CDR3 reads CASATGYWETKYF. The CDR3 DNA reads TGTGCCAGCGCCACGGGCTATTGGGAGACCAAGTACTTC.

The V call is TRBV5-1, the J call TRBJ1-2; a possible D gene is TRBD1 (5 bases). CDR3 size: 16 residues. Germline V gives CDR1 SGHRS, CDR2 YFSETQ. The ends were cut back, 0 bases at V and 7 bases at J, with 19 bases in the middle. In DNA form, the CDR3 reads TGCGCCAGCAGCTTGGGGGCAGGGAACCCGGCGAGTGGCTACACCTTC. Protein sequence: CASSLGAGNPASGYTF. The full variable domain, with the rest looked up from reference TRBV5-1 and TRBJ1-2, is KAGVTQTPRYLIKTRGQQVTLSCSPISGHRSVSWYQQTPGQGLQFLFEYFSETQRNKGNFPGRFSGRQFSNSRSEMNVSTLELGDSALYLCASSLGAGNPASGYTFGSGTRLTVV.

This clonotype was found a few times. The V gene is TRBV5-1, the J gene TRBJ2-5, with 8 bases that match TRBD1. This CDR3 has 16 amino acids. Trimming cost V 0 bases and J 5 bases; bases outside gene matches: 9. Germline V CDR1 and CDR2: SGHRS, YFSETQ. CDR3 loop: CASSLVVGRGQETQYF. The CDR3 nucleotides read TGCGCCAGCAGCTTGGTGGTTGGCAGGGGGCAGGAGACCCAGTACTTC. Variable domain in full (rest from reference TRBV5-1 and TRBJ2-5): KAGVTQTPRYLIKTRGQQVTLSCSPISGHRSVSWYQQTPGQGLQFLFEYFSETQRNKGNFPGRFSGRQFSNSRSEMNVSTLELGDSALYLCASSLVVGRGQETQYFGPGTRLLVL.

This clonotype came up a few times. The CDR3 spells CASSYGTSAGANVLTF. For the CDR3, the DNA is TGTGCCAGCAGCTACGGGACTAGCGCTGGGGCCAACGTCCTGACTTTC. The V and J genes are TRBV7-2 and TRBJ2-6, with 10 bases lining up with TRBD2. This CDR3 has 16 amino acids. Germline V lookup: CDR1 SGHTA, CDR2 FQGNSA. V dropped 4 bases and J dropped 2; count of bases not matched to a gene: 2.

This clonotype occurred many times. V usage is TRBV5-1 and J usage is TRBJ2-3; 9 nucleotides agree with TRBD2. The germline V gene encodes CDR1 SGHRS and CDR2 YFSETQ. The trim removed 2 bases at V and 5 bases at J, leaving 15 bases unmatched. CDR3 length: 18 residues. The CDR3 here is CASSFDRRGGLFRDTQYF. CDR3 coding DNA: TGCGCCAGCAGCTTTGACCGGCGGGGGGGCCTTTTTCGAGATACGCAGTATTTT.

This clonotype appeared a few times. The chain carries TRBV6-5 and TRBJ2-1, with 10 bases matching TRBD1. CDR3 size: 16 residues. Germline CDR1 MNHEY, CDR2 SVGAGI. The ends lost 2 bases at V and 8 bases at J; junction bases unmatched: 9. This CDR3 reads CASSYSGDRGIYEQFF. The CDR3 nucleotides read TGTGCCAGCAGTTACAGCGGGGACAGGGGTATCTATGAGCAGTTCTTC.

This clonotype was seen many times. This rearrangement joins TRBV15 to TRBJ2-1; D is possibly TRBD1 (6 bases). V was shortened by 0 bases and J by 3 bases, with 15 bases between the two germline ends. In germline, CDR1 is LNHNV, CDR2 YYDKDF (reference sequence). This CDR3 is built from 17 residues. The chain's CDR3 is CATSREKTGRLYNEQFF. CDR3 coding DNA: TGTGCCACCAGCAGAGAGAAGACAGGCCGGCTCTACAATGAGCAGTTCTTC.

There are many counts of this clonotype. The chain joins TRBV9 to TRBJ2-7; D is perhaps TRBD1 (6 bases). V lost 3 bases to trimming and J lost 0 bases, with 13 bases between them. The CDR3 consists of 15 residues. Germline CDR1 SGDLS, CDR2 YYNGEE. This CDR3 reads CASSEGTWGSYEQYF. CDR3 DNA: TGTGCCAGCAGCGAGGGGACATGGGGCTCCTACGAGCAGTACTTC.

The rearrangement links TRBV2 to TRBJ2-1, with no clear D. V lost 5 bases to trimming and J lost 6 bases, with 2 bases between them. Germline V gene sequence: CDR1 SNHLY, CDR2 FYNNEI. This CDR3 spans 10 amino acids. The CDR3 loop reads CASSPNEQFF. The DNA for the CDR3 is TGTGCCAGCAGTCCCAATGAGCAGTTCTTC.

This clonotype was seen many times. The gene calls are TRBV5-1 and TRBJ2-5; 8 positions match TRBD1. In germline, CDR1 is SGHRS, CDR2 YFSETQ. The CDR3 sequence is 13 residues long. Trimming cost V 8 bases and J 2 bases; bases outside gene matches: 5. The CDR3 spells CASGTGLQETQYF. The CDR3 DNA reads as TGCGCCAGTGGGACAGGTTTACAAGAGACCCAGTACTTC. Variable domain in full (rest from reference TRBV5-1 and TRBJ2-5): KAGVTQTPRYLIKTRGQQVTLSCSPISGHRSVSWYQQTPGQGLQFLFEYFSETQRNKGNFPGRFSGRQFSNSRSEMNVSTLELGDSALYLCASGTGLQETQYFGPGTRLLVL.

This clonotype was found many times. The CDR3 bases are TGTGCCAGCAGCCCCCGACGGACCACAGATACGCAGTATTTT. It specifies CASSPRRTTDTQYF. V and J are TRBV7-9 and TRBJ2-3; D is ambiguous. Trimming removed 5 bases at V and 2 bases at J, with 11 bases between. CDR1 and CDR2 (germline): SEHNR, FQNEAQ (reference sequence). The CDR3 extends over 14 amino acids.

This clonotype was detected only a few times. CDR3 residues: CASSSYAWRAGVSDTQYF. The CDR3 DNA sequence: TGTGCCAGCAGTTCGTACGCCTGGCGAGCGGGCGTCTCAGATACGCAGTATTTT. This chain links TRBV27 with TRBJ2-3; possible D gene TRBD2, 6 bases. Trimming stripped 4 bases from V and 4 bases from J, with 24 bases between. Germline CDR1 and CDR2: MNHEY and SMNVEV (reference sequence). The CDR3 has 18 amino acids.

This clonotype was counted between two and nine times. V usage is TRBV20-1 and J usage is TRBJ1-2; 7 nucleotides match TRBD1. The junction had 10 bases not matched to a gene; V was cut back by 5 bases and J by 7 bases. This CDR3 comprises 13 residues. Germline values: CDR1 DFQATT, CDR2 SNEGSKA (reference sequence). CDR3 in amino acids: CSAVSRGAVGYTF. CDR3 DNA sequence: TGCAGTGCTGTATCCAGGGGGGCGGTTGGCTACACCTTC.

CDR3 in DNA: TGTGCCAGCAGACGACTTGACACAGATACGCAGTATTTT. Translating it yields CASRRLDTDTQYF. V and J are TRBV12-3 or TRBV12-4 and TRBJ2-3; D call uncertain. V lost 6 bases to trimming and J lost 2 bases, with 9 bases between them. The CDR3 extends over 13 amino acids.

This clonotype was observed a handful of times. The chain combines TRBV4-3 with TRBJ1-5; D is possibly TRBD1 (5 bases). The CDR3 is made up of 15 amino acids. Per the germline V gene, CDR1 is LGHNA and CDR2 is YSLEER. Between the trimmed V and J ends, which lost 3 bases and 6 bases, there was a span of 15 bases. CDR3 in DNA: TGCGCCAGCAGCCACGAGCGGGGGTATTCTCAGCCCCAGCATTTT. Amino acid sequence: CASSHERGYSQPQHF.

The rearrangement links TRBV19 to TRBJ2-6; D is uncertain. Trimming took off 6 bases at V and 1 base at J, with 10 bases between the two ends. The germline CDR1 and CDR2 sequences are LNHDA and SQIVND (reference sequence). This CDR3 is built from 15 residues. The CDR3 is CASRSPRSGANVLTF. DNA for the CDR3: TGTGCCAGTAGGTCCCCTCGGTCTGGGGCCAACGTCCTGACTTTC.